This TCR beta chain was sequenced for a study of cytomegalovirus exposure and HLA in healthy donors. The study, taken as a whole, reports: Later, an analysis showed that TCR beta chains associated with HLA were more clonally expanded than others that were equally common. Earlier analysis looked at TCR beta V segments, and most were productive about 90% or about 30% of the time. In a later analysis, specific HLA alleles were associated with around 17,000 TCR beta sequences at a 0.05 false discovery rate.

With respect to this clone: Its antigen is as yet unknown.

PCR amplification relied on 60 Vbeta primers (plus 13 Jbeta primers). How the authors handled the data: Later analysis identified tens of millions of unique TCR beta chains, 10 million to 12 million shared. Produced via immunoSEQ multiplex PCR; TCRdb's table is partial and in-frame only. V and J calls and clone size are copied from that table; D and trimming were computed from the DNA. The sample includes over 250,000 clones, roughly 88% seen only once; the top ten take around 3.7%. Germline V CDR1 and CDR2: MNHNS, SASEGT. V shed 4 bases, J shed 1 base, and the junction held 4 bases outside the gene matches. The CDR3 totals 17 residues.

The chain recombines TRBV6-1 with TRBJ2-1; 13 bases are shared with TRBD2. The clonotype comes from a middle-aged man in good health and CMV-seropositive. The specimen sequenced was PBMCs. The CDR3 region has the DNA TGTGCCAGCAGTGGGACTAGCGGGAGTGGGTCCTACAATGAGCAGTTCTTC. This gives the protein CASSGTSGSGSYNEQFF.